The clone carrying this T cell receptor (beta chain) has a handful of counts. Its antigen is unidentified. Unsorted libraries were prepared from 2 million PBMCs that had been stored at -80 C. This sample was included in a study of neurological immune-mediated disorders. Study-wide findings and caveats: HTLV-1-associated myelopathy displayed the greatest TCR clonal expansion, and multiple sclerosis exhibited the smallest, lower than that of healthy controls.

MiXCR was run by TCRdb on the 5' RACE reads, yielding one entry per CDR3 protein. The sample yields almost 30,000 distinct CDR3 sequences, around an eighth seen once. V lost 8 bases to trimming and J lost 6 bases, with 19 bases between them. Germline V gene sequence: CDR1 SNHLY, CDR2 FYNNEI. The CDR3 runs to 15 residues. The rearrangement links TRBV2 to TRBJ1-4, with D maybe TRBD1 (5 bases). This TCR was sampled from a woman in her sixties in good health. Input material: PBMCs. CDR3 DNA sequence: TGTGCCAGCCTAGGCCGACCCCCCAGGGATGAAAAACTGTTTTTT. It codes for CASLGRPPRDEKLFF.